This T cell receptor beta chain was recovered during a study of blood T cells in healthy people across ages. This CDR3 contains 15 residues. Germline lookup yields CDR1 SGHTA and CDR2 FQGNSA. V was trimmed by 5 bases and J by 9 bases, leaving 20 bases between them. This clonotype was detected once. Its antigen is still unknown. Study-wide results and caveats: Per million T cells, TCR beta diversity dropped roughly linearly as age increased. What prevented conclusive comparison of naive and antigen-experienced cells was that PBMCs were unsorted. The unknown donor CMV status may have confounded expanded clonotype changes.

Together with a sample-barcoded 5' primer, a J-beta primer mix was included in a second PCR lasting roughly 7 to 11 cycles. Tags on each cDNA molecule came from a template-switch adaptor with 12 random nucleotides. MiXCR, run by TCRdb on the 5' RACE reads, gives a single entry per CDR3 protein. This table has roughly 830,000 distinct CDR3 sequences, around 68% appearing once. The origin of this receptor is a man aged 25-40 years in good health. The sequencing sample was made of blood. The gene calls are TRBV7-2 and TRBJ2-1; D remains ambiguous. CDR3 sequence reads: CASSQRPQPDGEQFF. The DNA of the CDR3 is TGTGCCAGCAGCCAGCGACCCCAACCTGACGGTGAGCAGTTCTTC.